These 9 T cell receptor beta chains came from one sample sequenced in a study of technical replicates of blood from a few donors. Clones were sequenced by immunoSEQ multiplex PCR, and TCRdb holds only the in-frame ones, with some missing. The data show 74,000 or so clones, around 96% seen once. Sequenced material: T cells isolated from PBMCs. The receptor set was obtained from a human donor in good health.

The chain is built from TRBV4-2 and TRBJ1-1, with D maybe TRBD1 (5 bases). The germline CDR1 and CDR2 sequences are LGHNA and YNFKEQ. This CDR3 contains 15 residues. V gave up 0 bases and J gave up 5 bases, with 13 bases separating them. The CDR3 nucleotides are TGTGCCAGCAGCCAAGATATGGCAGGGCATACTGAAGCTTTCTTT. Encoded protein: CASSQDMAGHTEAFF.

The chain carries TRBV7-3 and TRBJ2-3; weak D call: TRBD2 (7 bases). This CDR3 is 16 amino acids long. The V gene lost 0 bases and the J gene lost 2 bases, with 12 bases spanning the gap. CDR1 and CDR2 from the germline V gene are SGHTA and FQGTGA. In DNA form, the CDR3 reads TGTGCCAGCAGCTTAACTTGGGGGGGCTTCACAGATACGCAGTATTTT. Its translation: CASSLTWGGFTDTQYF. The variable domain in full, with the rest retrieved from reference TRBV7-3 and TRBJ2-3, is GAGVSQTPSNKVTEKGKYVELRCDPISGHTALYWYRQSLGQGPEFLIYFQGTGAADDSGLPNDRFFAVRPEGSVSTLKIQRTERGDSAVYLCASSLTWGGFTDTQYFGPGTRLTVL.

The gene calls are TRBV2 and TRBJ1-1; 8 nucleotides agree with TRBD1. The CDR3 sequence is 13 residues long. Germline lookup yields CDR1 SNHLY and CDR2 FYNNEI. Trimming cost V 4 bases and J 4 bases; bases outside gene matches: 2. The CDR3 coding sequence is TGTGCCAGCAGTGCAGGGGGCGGCACTGAAGCTTTCTTT. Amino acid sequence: CASSAGGGTEAFF.

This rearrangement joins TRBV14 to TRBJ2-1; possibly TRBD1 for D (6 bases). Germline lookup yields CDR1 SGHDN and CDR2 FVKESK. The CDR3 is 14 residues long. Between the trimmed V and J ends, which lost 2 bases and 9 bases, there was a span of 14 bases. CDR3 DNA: TGTGCCAGCAGCCAATGGACAGCCCACTTTGAGCAGTTCTTC. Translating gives CASSQWTAHFEQFF.

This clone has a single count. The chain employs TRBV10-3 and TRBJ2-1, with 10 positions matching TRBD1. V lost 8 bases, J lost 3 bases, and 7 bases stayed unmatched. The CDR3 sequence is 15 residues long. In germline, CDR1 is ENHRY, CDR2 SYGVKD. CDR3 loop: CAISDRDRGYNEQFF. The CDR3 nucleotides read TGTGCCATCTCCGACCGGGACAGGGGCTACAATGAGCAGTTCTTC.

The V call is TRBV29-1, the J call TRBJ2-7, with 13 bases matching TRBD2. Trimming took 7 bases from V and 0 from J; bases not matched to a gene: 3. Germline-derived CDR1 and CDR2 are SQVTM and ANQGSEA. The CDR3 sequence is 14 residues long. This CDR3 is CSAGTSGNSYEQYF. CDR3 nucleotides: TGCAGCGCCGGGACTAGCGGGAACTCCTACGAGCAGTACTTC.

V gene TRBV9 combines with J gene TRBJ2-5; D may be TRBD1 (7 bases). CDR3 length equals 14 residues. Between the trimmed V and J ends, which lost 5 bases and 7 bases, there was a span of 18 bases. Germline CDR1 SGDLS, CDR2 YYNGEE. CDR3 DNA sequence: TGTGCCAGCAGTCTCAGGGGGGAATCAGGGACCCAGTACTTC. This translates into CASSLRGESGTQYF.

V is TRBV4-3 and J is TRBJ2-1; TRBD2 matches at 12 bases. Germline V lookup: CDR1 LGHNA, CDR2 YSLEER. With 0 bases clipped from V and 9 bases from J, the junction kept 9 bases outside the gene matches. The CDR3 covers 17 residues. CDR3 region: CASSQDPLAGGYAEQFF. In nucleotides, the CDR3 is TGCGCCAGCAGCCAAGATCCACTAGCGGGAGGTTACGCTGAGCAGTTCTTC.

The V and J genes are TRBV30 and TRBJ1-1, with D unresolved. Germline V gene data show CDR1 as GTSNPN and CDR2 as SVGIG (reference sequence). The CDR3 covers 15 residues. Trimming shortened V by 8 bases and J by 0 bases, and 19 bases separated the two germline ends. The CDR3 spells CAGFIGSSMNTEAFF. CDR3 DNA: TGTGCCGGATTTATAGGAAGTAGCATGAACACTGAAGCTTTCTTT.